This T cell receptor (beta chain) was recorded in a study of T cells in Graves' hyperthyroidism and ophthalmopathy. For the study at large: Before treatment of any kind, peripheral blood was taken at initial diagnosis. Study-level points and caveats: Most expanded thyroid clonotypes above 0.001 recurred in blood.

RNA transcripts yielded amplified TCR beta CDR3 regions. HTBI primers drove first-round RT-PCR of the TCR CDR3. One entry per CDR3 protein results from TCRdb running MiXCR on the multiplex PCR reads. The table has some 400,000 distinct CDR3 sequences, approximately 13% seen once. This clonotype was observed many times. Antigen unknown. The CDR3 contains 13 residues. V was pared by 4 bases and J by 1 base, with 7 bases between. Germline assignment: CDR1 KGHSH and CDR2 LQKENI. The TCR was taken from a man aged 25 to 45 with Graves' hyperthyroidism that later progressed to Graves' ophthalmopathy. The source material was blood. The chain has TRBV18 and TRBJ1-2; D remains ambiguous. CDR3: CASSRAVNYGYTF. CDR3 sequence (DNA): TGTGCCAGCTCACGGGCAGTTAACTATGGCTACACCTTC.